Listed below are T cell receptor beta chains from one sample, sequenced in a study of vaccination and CD4 T cells after COVID-19. The antigens for these receptors are not known. A single record per CDR3 protein comes from TCRdb applying MiXCR to the PCR reads. This sample has about 18,000 distinct CDR3 sequences, with roughly 50% found just once. Sequenced material: CD4+ T cells from blood, cultured in vitro. Source of these receptors: a human donor who had recovered from COVID-19. The CDR3 runs from the conserved cysteine through the conserved F or W. The size entry is marked missing in some rows and otherwise reads once, few, many or a size class.

V gene | CDR3 length | clone size | CDR3 protein
TRBV24-1 | 14 | . | CATSDPTLADTQYF
TRBV20-1 | 16 | few | CSAIRPGTLSNQPQHF
TRBV11-3 | 13 | . | CASSLGGTDTQYF
TRBV7-9 | 15 | . | CASSLEGFTYNEQFF
TRBV18 | 16 | . | CASSPDRGSKNQPQHF
TRBV19 | 12 | . | CASSIPGGPQHF
TRBV20-1 | 15 | . | CSATKRTSDYNEQFF
TRBV5-1 | 17 | . | CASSLALETSGSDEQFF
TRBV6-1 | 13 | few | CASTRGGAETQYF
TRBV6-1 | 15 | . | CASIRTRQGSYEQYF
TRBV7-2 | 16 | few | CASSLEGVDSFGPQHF
TRBV11-3 | 12 | . | CASSSYQETQYF
TRBV12-3/TRBV12-4 | 14 | . | CASSFYPHHYEQYF
TRBV6-1 | 13 | few | CASKPYSNQPQHF
TRBV19 | 16 | . | CASSIRGLAVADTQYF
TRBV27 | 14 | . | CASSPGGSQETQYF
TRBV20-1 | 15 | few | CSAQIGTSVEETQYF
TRBV19 | 14 | . | CASSLRQDQETQYF
TRBV5-5 | 14 | . | CASSLASLNTEAFF
TRBV5-4 | 16 | . | CASSPGQGGQYNEQFF
TRBV14 | 13 | once | CASSLNLQETQYF
TRBV27 | 14 | . | CATQGSGRWETQYF
TRBV12-3/TRBV12-4 | 16 | . | CASSWGWDPGTDTQYF
TRBV19 | 16 | once | CASSTPDRGGGHEQFF
TRBV20-1 | 12 | few | CSADPAGYTQYF
TRBV12-3/TRBV12-4 | 13 | once | CASTTDSTYEQYF
TRBV6-5 | 17 | . | CASSYGRSQGKYYGYTF
TRBV24-1 | 11 | once | CAEQGLYEQYF
TRBV19 | 15 | few | CASSIMREVNQPQHF
TRBV20-1 | 14 | . | CSASPGTSTYEQYF
TRBV15 | 16 | . | CATSGSSTNSYNEQFF
TRBV11-2 | 13 | . | CASSFIDQETQYF
TRBV7-9 | 11 | few | CASSLAREQYF
TRBV19 | 15 | few | CASSTTWTGKDGYTF
TRBV28 | 15 | . | CASSLRRAMAAEAFF
TRBV11-3 | 11 | . | CASSLTRRQFF
TRBV2 | 13 | . | CASSEAGVETQYF
TRBV20-1 | 15 | . | CSAPADGGPQETQYF
TRBV7-9 | 15 | few | CASSPPGPRGTEAFF
TRBV20-1 | 13 | few | CSARGGQNQPQHF
TRBV5-1 | 13 | . | CASSPTGRKTQYF
TRBV5-4 | 16 | . | CASSLDLGTGTDTQYF
TRBV20-1 | 13 | few | CSARGYSNQPQHF
TRBV7-9 | 15 | . | CASSLVGGPGETQYF
TRBV19 | 13 | . | CASSMTSFSEQFF
TRBV21-1 | 18 | . | CASSKVKVPRGGNEKLFF
TRBV7-9 | 16 | . | CASSDGPQASGNTIYF
TRBV11-3 | 14 | . | CASSFAQGENIQYF
TRBV7-2 | 15 | few | CASSPRTGGYTEAFF
TRBV20-1 | 15 | . | CSASIAGGPINEQFF
TRBV27 | 14 | few | CASSSRQSHSPLHF